The 2 T cell receptor beta chains reported below all come from one sample, sequenced in a study of cytomegalovirus exposure and HLA in healthy donors (dated by TCRdb to 2015 to 2018). The library was made by the immunoSEQ multiplex PCR assay. TCRdb mirrors the immuneACCESS table, restricted to in-frame sequences. Some clones are absent from its copies; in checked studies, under half trace to an unresolved V gene, and the reason for the others is unknown. Present in this sample are under 350,000 clones, approximately 83% of which were seen just once. The top ten constitute around 1% of the sample. The source material was PBMCs. The source of these receptors is a woman aged 18-29 years in good health and CMV-seronegative.

This sequence joins TRBV6-5 and TRBJ2-5; maybe TRBD2 (5 bases). CDR3 size: 14 residues. Germline CDR1 reads MNHEY; CDR2 reads SVGAGI. The V end lost 2 bases, the J end lost 5 bases, and 12 bases lay between the germline ends. The CDR3: CASSYVLDPETQYF. DNA of the CDR3: TGTGCCAGCAGTTACGTACTAGATCCTGAGACCCAGTACTTC.

This chain connects TRBV30 to TRBJ2-5; weak D call: TRBD2 (6 bases). CDR1 is GTSNPN, CDR2 SVGIG, per germline (reference sequence). The CDR3 extends over 13 amino acids. V was cut by 3 bases and J by 5 bases, with 13 bases left in between. The CDR3 DNA reads as TGTGCCTGGAGACTAAGTGGAGGGGAGACCCAGTACTTC. Its translation: CAWRLSGGETQYF.